Ten or more counts support the clone carrying this T cell receptor beta chain. This specimen comes from a study of glioma-infiltrating T cells. The germline V gene has CDR1 MDHEN and CDR2 SYDVKM. V gave up 8 bases and J gave up 2 bases; unmatched junction bases: 9. The CDR3 totals 15 residues. Using RNA template, CDR3s of TCR alpha and beta were amplified with iRepertoire arm-PCR. TCRdb re-analysed the multiplex PCR reads in MiXCR, keeping a single row per CDR3 protein. The table shows roughly 100,000 distinct CDR3 sequences, with about 30% occurring only once. The rearrangement links TRBV28 to TRBJ1-5; 7 bases are shared with TRBD1. Specimen: glioma tissue, nonneoplastic brain tissue, or PBMCs (not recorded which). The TCR originated in a human donor with low-grade glioma or glioblastoma, undergoing nonglioma brain surgery, or in good health (not recorded which). The CDR3, as DNA: TGTGCCAGCTCGGGTCACAGGGGCCGCAATCAGCCCCAGCATTTT. As protein: CASSGHRGRNQPQHF.